The 14 T cell receptor beta chains below all came from one sample that was sequenced in a study of neoadjuvant nivolumab and ipilimumab in lung cancer. Method: immunoSEQ multiplex PCR; TCRdb's copy keeps in-frame clones and lacks some. The table records some 17,000 clones, more than 70% of them present only once. The sequences come from tumor tissue, collected after neoadjuvant nivolumab, alone or with ipilimumab, at or shortly before surgery. The receptors derive from an adult with non-small cell lung cancer.

The rearrangement joins TRBV19 to TRBJ2-7; TRBD2 might be the D (5 bases). CDR1 and CDR2 (germline): LNHDA, SQIVND (reference sequence). This CDR3 has 15 residues. V was pared by 3 bases and J by 4 bases, with 16 bases between. The DNA of the CDR3 is TGTGCCAGTAGTATCGTCTGGGCGAGCGGTTACGAGCAGTACTTC. As protein: CASSIVWASGYEQYF.

The CDR3 here is CAASRGANYGYTF. CDR3 in DNA: TGTGCCGCGAGTCGGGGGGCGAACTATGGCTACACCTTC. The V and J genes are TRBV6-1 and TRBJ1-2; D might be TRBD1 (6 bases). This CDR3 has 13 amino acids. Trimming took 11 bases from V and 2 from J, leaving 15 bases between them. CDR1 MNHNS and CDR2 SASEGT come from the germline V gene.

The V and J genes are TRBV18 and TRBJ1-6, with no clear D. The CDR3 is 16 residues long. V lost 1 base and J lost 4, with 11 bases in between. Per the germline V gene, CDR1 is KGHSH and CDR2 is LQKENI. In DNA form, the CDR3 reads TGTGCCAGCTCACCACGCGCGGACCAATATAATTCACCCCTCCACTTT. It codes for CASSPRADQYNSPLHF. Complete variable domain (other parts from reference TRBV18 and TRBJ1-6): NAGVMQNPRHLVRRRGQEARLRCSPMKGHSHVYWYRQLPEEGLKFMVYLQKENIIDESGMPKERFSAEFPKEGPSILRIQQVVRGDSAAYFCASSPRADQYNSPLHFGNGTRLTVT.

This chain joins TRBV6-5 and TRBJ1-6; 8 bases are shared with TRBD1. This CDR3 spans 16 amino acids. V was clipped by 4 bases and J by 0 bases; unmatched bases: 2. The germline V gene encodes CDR1 MNHEY and CDR2 SVGAGI. CDR3 DNA: TGTGCCAGCAGTTGGGACAGGAGCTCCTATAATTCACCCCTCCACTTT. This gives the protein CASSWDRSSYNSPLHF.

This clone has more than one count but fewer than ten. The chain links TRBV7-9 to TRBJ1-1; D is unresolved. Germline V lookup: CDR1 SEHNR, CDR2 FQNEAQ (reference sequence). The CDR3 is 14 residues long. Trimming shortened V by 1 base and J by 4 bases, and 10 bases separated the two germline ends. The CDR3 loop reads CASSLVGQATEAFF. Here the CDR3 DNA reads TGTGCCAGCAGCTTAGTGGGCCAGGCCACTGAAGCTTTCTTT.

This clone is labeled as medium-sized. A junction boundary mismatches the germline segment, possibly from a read error. The genes are TRBV5-4 and TRBJ1-2; D unresolved. The CDR3 loop spans 15 amino acids. Germline assignment: CDR1 SGHNT and CDR2 YYREEE (reference sequence). In DNA form, the CDR3 reads TGTGCCAGCGGCTTCGGTACGGACGTGAGACAAGGCTACACCTTC. It translates to CASGFGTDVRQGYTF.

The rearrangement uses TRBV18 and TRBJ2-2; 11 bases fit TRBD1. CDR3 size: 16 residues. J lost 3 bases, V lost 0 bases, and 0 bases had no gene match. The germline gives CDR1 KGHSH, CDR2 LQKENI. The CDR3 protein is CASSPPGQGDTGELFF. As DNA, the CDR3 is TGTGCCAGCTCACCACCGGGACAGGGGGACACCGGGGAGCTGTTTTTT. Using reference TRBV18 and TRBJ2-2 for the parts outside the CDR3, the full variable domain is NAGVMQNPRHLVRRRGQEARLRCSPMKGHSHVYWYRQLPEEGLKFMVYLQKENIIDESGMPKERFSAEFPKEGPSILRIQQVVRGDSAAYFCASSPPGQGDTGELFFGEGSRLTVL.

This chain connects TRBV4-2 to TRBJ1-1; 9 bases are shared with TRBD1. The CDR3 runs 16 residues. CDR1 is LGHNA, CDR2 YNFKEQ, per germline. V was pared by 4 bases and J by 7 bases, with 13 bases of the junction left unmatched. This chain's CDR3 is CASSLRTGASEGEAFF. The CDR3 bases are TGTGCCAGCAGCCTCCGGACAGGGGCCTCGGAGGGTGAAGCTTTCTTT.

The J gene is TRBJ1-1, the V gene TRBV29-1; unclear D gene. The V end lost 3 bases, the J end lost 1 base, and 9 bases lay between the germline ends. Per the germline V gene, CDR1 is SQVTM and CDR2 is ANQGSEA. This CDR3 region has 13 residues. This chain's CDR3 is CSVENARNTEAFF. The CDR3 nucleotides read TGCAGCGTTGAGAACGCCAGGAACACTGAAGCTTTCTTT.

This chain connects TRBV7-2 to TRBJ1-4, with 9 nucleotides matching TRBD1. Germline CDR1 SGHTA, CDR2 FQGNSA. The CDR3 is 16 residues long. Trimming at V came to 2 bases and at J to 6 bases, leaving 7 bases not matched to a gene. The CDR3 coding sequence is TGTGCCAGCAGCTTATGGGGGACAGGGTTGTATGAAAAACTGTTTTTT. It specifies CASSLWGTGLYEKLFF.

This chain joins TRBV7-8 and TRBJ1-4; 9 bases line up with TRBD1. The germline CDR1 and CDR2 sequences are SGHVS and FQNEAQ. The CDR3 runs 14 residues. The V and J ends lost 5 bases and 6 bases, in that order; junction bases with no gene match: 4. Here the CDR3 reads CASSARDRDEKLFF. The CDR3 DNA follows: TGTGCCAGCAGCGCCCGGGACAGGGATGAAAAACTGTTTTTT.

This rearrangement joins TRBV9 to TRBJ2-4; 14 positions agree with TRBD2. The germline V gene has CDR1 SGDLS and CDR2 YYNGEE. This CDR3 has 15 residues. Losses at the gene ends were 2 bases for V and 7 bases for J; bases not matched to a gene: 2. For the CDR3, the DNA is TGTGCCAGCAGCGTGACTAGCGGGGGGGCGAACATTCAGTACTTC. Residues: CASSVTSGGANIQYF.

The gene calls are TRBV6-5 and TRBJ2-2; 12 nucleotides match TRBD1. Germline V gives CDR1 MNHEY, CDR2 SVGAGI. The V segment lost 4 bases and the J segment 3 bases; nucleotides outside the gene matches: 3. CDR3 length equals 16 residues. The CDR3 region has the DNA TGTGCCAGCAGTTTGGGACAGGGGGCTTACACCGGGGAGCTGTTTTTT. It translates to CASSLGQGAYTGELFF.

This sequence joins TRBV7-9 and TRBJ1-3, with D hard to call. CDR3 length equals 13 residues. Trimming cost V 2 bases and J 4 bases, with 6 bases left between them. Germline V lookup: CDR1 SEHNR, CDR2 FQNEAQ (reference sequence). CDR3 amino acids: CASSLTTGNTIYF. In DNA form, the CDR3 reads TGTGCCAGCAGCTTAACAACGGGAAACACCATATATTTT.